This T cell receptor beta chain was observed in a study of blood T cell repertoires in COVID-19. CDR1 SEHNR and CDR2 FQNEAQ come from the germline V gene (reference sequence). The CDR3 covers 14 residues. The ends lost 2 bases at V and 5 bases at J; junction bases unmatched: 2. The assay was immunoSEQ multiplex PCR, and TCRdb's table has in-frame clones only and misses some. The table has more than 150,000 clones, approximately 83% seen once. The source material was peripheral blood. The genes are TRBV7-9 and TRBJ2-2, with 7 bases matching TRBD1. This sequence was found in a woman aged 60-75 years with acute or convalescent COVID-19. This CDR3 is CASSLSRGTGELFF. The CDR3 region has the DNA TGTGCCAGCAGCTTAAGCAGGGGGACCGGGGAGCTGTTTTTT.